This is a list of T cell receptor beta chains from one sample in a study of T cell responses to AZD1222 COVID-19 vaccine. Libraries were prepared by immunoSEQ multiplex PCR; TCRdb keeps only in-frame clonotypes and omits some of them. The sample yields about 88,000 clones, 85% to 90% seen once. The sample here was peripheral blood, taken on day 0 of AZD1222 vaccination. The receptors stem from an adult in good health. CDR3s include the opening cysteine and the closing phenylalanine or tryptophan. The D gene is left open where the match is weak. The size of a clone is reported for some rows only, either as once, few or many, or as a class for expanded clones.

cdr3_length d_call j_call clone_size v_call cdr3_aa cdr3_nt
14 NA TRBJ2-7 NA TRBV2 CASRWTLDTYEQYF TGTGCCAGCAGGTGGACACTCGATACCTACGAGCAGTACTTC
12 NA TRBJ1-2 NA TRBV29-1 CSVNWENYGYTF TGCAGCGTAAATTGGGAAAACTATGGCTACACCTTC
15 TRBD2 TRBJ2-1 NA TRBV2 CASSEVGASGGLQFF TGTGCCAGCAGTGAAGTGGGGGCTAGCGGGGGCCTCCAGTTCTTC
14 NA TRBJ1-4 NA TRBV7-9 CASSLASPTPKLFF TGTGCCAGCAGCTTAGCCTCCCCGACTCCAAAACTGTTTTTT
15 TRBD2 TRBJ2-3 NA TRBV28 CASSFPGGYTDTQYF TGTGCCAGCAGTTTTCCGGGGGGATACACAGATACGCAGTATTTT
12 NA TRBJ2-1 NA TRBV7-9 CASSLGSVEQFF TGTGCCAGCAGCCTGGGATCGGTCGAGCAGTTCTTC
13 NA TRBJ2-7 once TRBV27 CASSGRGAYEQYF TGTGCCAGCAGTGGCAGGGGAGCCTACGAGCAGTACTTC
16 NA TRBJ1-3 once TRBV21-1 CASSKVGTSAGNTIYF TGTGCCAGCAGCAAAGTAGGGACAAGTGCTGGAAACACCATATATTTT
13 TRBD1 TRBJ2-7 NA TRBV19 CASSRQGSYEQYF TGTGCCAGTAGCCGACAGGGCTCCTACGAGCAGTACTTC
14 TRBD1 TRBJ2-7 NA TRBV5-1 CASTGTGYSYEQYF TGCGCCAGCACCGGGACAGGGTATTCCTACGAGCAGTACTTC
13 NA TRBJ1-1 NA TRBV11-2 CASSSGRYTEAFF TGTGCCAGCAGCTCCGGGAGGTACACTGAAGCTTTCTTT
13 TRBD1 TRBJ2-7 NA TRBV5-4 CASSFSGGGEQYF TGTGCCAGCAGCTTTTCAGGGGGCGGCGAGCAGTACTTC
14 NA TRBJ1-1 NA TRBV15 CATSRSRAVTEAFF TGTGCCACCAGCAGAAGCAGGGCGGTCACTGAAGCTTTCTTT